The entry that follows covers one T cell receptor (beta chain) sequence. It lacks a known antigen. No much larger clone is present one base from it, and per-base qualities are unavailable. The entry originates in a study of shared clonotypes between healthy human individuals (TCRdb year 2020). Some background on the complete study: A few men and a couple of women, aged 18 to 49 years, made up the cohort. Per donor, three plates each were used for CD4 naive and CD4 memory, two for CD8 naive, and one for CD8 memory. To estimate repertoire size and how much clonotypes are shared between individuals, the study performed deep sequencing of blood TCR repertoires from 4 to 6 healthy adults. To increase sequencing depth and limit assay-specific biases, different laboratories used diverse techniques to prepare libraries and sequence TCR repertoires. Between about 0.8 and 9 billion PBMCs per donor were obtained by leukapheresis. The paper as a whole reports these results and caveats: Pairwise subsampling led to the expectation that sequencing depth would affect the degree of clonotype sharing among donors. Clonotypes shared by all four sorted-subset donors showed higher generation probabilities than non-shared clonotypes. Even with the large sequencing depth, rarefaction of the sorted-subset datasets indicated that sequencing was incomplete. The genetic and exposure-history diversity represented was limited by the small number of donors. When four donors were compared, the shared fraction of clonotypes was roughly 4.8% for naive CD4, around 3.5% for naive CD8, more than 2% for memory CD4, and around 0.37% for memory CD8. Only blood was sampled, and tissue TCR repertoires likely differ from those in blood. Estimated clonotype richness was generally larger for naive than for memory subsets.

For the CD8 naive samples, CD45RO-negative cells were positively selected for CCR7, yielding a CD45RA+CCR7+ population from which TemRA cells were excluded. The donors were healthy, HIV-negative adults with no recently reported acute infections or vaccinations. Every donor was a Caucasian adult living in Nashville, Tennessee, USA. After blood collection by leukapheresis, PBMCs were isolated using Ficoll-Histopaque density gradient centrifugation and then cryopreserved in the vapor phase of liquid nitrogen. Analytical flow cytometry was used to check the purity and quantity of every magnetically sorted T cell population. From each sorted fraction, genomic DNA was isolated and quantified by UV absorbance on a Nanodrop 2000c. TCR CDR3 regions were amplified from genomic DNA by multiplex PCR using the deep immunoSEQ assay. Extracted genomic DNA from each cell subset was spread evenly across all wells of several immunoSEQ 96-well plates, with each plate serving as a replicate. Each replicate PCR for sorted subsets received approximately 220 ng genomic DNA, equal to about 30,000 T cell genomes. The purified libraries were quantified using a Qubit 3.0 fluorometer, sized with a Bioanalyzer 2100, and then quantified again using the KAPA Library Quantification kit. Each immunoSEQ 96-well plate was sequenced on its own single-read 150-cycle Illumina NextSeq 550 flow cell. Per the original workflow: The immunoSEQ output contained only junctional sequences without quality scores, so filtering could not match that applied to full-length reads. To assign V/J genes and CDR3, sequences were annotated using PyIR, a Python wrapper for IgBLAST v1.9, with IMGT germline references. Reads were filtered out if the reads had weak V/J assignments (E-value above 1e-6), no CDR3, stop codons, out-of-frame junctions, or ambiguous translated residues. A V3J clonotype was defined by an identical inferred V gene, J gene, and CDR3 amino acid sequence. The percentage overlap between two repertoires was calculated by dividing the number of shared unique clonotypes by the size of the smaller repertoire. Three approaches were used to assess repertoire richness: RTK rarefaction, the Chao1 estimator, and Recon v2.1 estimates of unobserved clonotypes. Generation probabilities were computed with OLGA for all TCRbeta clonotypes obtained by the gDNA method from several donors. Imported from immuneACCESS, the table was reduced by TCRdb to in-frame sequences with V and J called. These copies leave out some clones; in studies compared against another copy, an unresolved V gene accounts for under half, and the cause of the remainder is not known. From that table come the V and J calls and clone size; the DNA was used to work out D and trimming. This sample comprises about 820,000 clones, almost 95% of them detected only once. The top ten clones comprise approximately 25% of the sample.

The receptor comes from a man aged 25-45 years in good health. Material: naive CD8+ T cells sorted from blood. The label giving this sample's cell subset or site can be read as: CD45RA+CCR7+.

The DNA is as follows: TGCAGCGTTGAAGGGACAGGGCAAGGTCCAACTAATGAAAAACTGTTTTTT. This is translated as CSVEGTGQGPTNEKLFF. The chain is encoded by TRBV29-1 joined to TRBJ1-4; TRBD1 agrees with 8 junctional bases. The CDR3, cysteine through phenylalanine, is 17 amino acids long. Only the CDR3 portion is preserved as DNA: 51 bases, with reading frame beginning at the first base. V is pruned by 1 base and J by 0 bases, leaving 7 bases of the junction without a gene match. In the germline V gene, CDR1 corresponds to SQVTM and CDR2 to ANQGSEA.